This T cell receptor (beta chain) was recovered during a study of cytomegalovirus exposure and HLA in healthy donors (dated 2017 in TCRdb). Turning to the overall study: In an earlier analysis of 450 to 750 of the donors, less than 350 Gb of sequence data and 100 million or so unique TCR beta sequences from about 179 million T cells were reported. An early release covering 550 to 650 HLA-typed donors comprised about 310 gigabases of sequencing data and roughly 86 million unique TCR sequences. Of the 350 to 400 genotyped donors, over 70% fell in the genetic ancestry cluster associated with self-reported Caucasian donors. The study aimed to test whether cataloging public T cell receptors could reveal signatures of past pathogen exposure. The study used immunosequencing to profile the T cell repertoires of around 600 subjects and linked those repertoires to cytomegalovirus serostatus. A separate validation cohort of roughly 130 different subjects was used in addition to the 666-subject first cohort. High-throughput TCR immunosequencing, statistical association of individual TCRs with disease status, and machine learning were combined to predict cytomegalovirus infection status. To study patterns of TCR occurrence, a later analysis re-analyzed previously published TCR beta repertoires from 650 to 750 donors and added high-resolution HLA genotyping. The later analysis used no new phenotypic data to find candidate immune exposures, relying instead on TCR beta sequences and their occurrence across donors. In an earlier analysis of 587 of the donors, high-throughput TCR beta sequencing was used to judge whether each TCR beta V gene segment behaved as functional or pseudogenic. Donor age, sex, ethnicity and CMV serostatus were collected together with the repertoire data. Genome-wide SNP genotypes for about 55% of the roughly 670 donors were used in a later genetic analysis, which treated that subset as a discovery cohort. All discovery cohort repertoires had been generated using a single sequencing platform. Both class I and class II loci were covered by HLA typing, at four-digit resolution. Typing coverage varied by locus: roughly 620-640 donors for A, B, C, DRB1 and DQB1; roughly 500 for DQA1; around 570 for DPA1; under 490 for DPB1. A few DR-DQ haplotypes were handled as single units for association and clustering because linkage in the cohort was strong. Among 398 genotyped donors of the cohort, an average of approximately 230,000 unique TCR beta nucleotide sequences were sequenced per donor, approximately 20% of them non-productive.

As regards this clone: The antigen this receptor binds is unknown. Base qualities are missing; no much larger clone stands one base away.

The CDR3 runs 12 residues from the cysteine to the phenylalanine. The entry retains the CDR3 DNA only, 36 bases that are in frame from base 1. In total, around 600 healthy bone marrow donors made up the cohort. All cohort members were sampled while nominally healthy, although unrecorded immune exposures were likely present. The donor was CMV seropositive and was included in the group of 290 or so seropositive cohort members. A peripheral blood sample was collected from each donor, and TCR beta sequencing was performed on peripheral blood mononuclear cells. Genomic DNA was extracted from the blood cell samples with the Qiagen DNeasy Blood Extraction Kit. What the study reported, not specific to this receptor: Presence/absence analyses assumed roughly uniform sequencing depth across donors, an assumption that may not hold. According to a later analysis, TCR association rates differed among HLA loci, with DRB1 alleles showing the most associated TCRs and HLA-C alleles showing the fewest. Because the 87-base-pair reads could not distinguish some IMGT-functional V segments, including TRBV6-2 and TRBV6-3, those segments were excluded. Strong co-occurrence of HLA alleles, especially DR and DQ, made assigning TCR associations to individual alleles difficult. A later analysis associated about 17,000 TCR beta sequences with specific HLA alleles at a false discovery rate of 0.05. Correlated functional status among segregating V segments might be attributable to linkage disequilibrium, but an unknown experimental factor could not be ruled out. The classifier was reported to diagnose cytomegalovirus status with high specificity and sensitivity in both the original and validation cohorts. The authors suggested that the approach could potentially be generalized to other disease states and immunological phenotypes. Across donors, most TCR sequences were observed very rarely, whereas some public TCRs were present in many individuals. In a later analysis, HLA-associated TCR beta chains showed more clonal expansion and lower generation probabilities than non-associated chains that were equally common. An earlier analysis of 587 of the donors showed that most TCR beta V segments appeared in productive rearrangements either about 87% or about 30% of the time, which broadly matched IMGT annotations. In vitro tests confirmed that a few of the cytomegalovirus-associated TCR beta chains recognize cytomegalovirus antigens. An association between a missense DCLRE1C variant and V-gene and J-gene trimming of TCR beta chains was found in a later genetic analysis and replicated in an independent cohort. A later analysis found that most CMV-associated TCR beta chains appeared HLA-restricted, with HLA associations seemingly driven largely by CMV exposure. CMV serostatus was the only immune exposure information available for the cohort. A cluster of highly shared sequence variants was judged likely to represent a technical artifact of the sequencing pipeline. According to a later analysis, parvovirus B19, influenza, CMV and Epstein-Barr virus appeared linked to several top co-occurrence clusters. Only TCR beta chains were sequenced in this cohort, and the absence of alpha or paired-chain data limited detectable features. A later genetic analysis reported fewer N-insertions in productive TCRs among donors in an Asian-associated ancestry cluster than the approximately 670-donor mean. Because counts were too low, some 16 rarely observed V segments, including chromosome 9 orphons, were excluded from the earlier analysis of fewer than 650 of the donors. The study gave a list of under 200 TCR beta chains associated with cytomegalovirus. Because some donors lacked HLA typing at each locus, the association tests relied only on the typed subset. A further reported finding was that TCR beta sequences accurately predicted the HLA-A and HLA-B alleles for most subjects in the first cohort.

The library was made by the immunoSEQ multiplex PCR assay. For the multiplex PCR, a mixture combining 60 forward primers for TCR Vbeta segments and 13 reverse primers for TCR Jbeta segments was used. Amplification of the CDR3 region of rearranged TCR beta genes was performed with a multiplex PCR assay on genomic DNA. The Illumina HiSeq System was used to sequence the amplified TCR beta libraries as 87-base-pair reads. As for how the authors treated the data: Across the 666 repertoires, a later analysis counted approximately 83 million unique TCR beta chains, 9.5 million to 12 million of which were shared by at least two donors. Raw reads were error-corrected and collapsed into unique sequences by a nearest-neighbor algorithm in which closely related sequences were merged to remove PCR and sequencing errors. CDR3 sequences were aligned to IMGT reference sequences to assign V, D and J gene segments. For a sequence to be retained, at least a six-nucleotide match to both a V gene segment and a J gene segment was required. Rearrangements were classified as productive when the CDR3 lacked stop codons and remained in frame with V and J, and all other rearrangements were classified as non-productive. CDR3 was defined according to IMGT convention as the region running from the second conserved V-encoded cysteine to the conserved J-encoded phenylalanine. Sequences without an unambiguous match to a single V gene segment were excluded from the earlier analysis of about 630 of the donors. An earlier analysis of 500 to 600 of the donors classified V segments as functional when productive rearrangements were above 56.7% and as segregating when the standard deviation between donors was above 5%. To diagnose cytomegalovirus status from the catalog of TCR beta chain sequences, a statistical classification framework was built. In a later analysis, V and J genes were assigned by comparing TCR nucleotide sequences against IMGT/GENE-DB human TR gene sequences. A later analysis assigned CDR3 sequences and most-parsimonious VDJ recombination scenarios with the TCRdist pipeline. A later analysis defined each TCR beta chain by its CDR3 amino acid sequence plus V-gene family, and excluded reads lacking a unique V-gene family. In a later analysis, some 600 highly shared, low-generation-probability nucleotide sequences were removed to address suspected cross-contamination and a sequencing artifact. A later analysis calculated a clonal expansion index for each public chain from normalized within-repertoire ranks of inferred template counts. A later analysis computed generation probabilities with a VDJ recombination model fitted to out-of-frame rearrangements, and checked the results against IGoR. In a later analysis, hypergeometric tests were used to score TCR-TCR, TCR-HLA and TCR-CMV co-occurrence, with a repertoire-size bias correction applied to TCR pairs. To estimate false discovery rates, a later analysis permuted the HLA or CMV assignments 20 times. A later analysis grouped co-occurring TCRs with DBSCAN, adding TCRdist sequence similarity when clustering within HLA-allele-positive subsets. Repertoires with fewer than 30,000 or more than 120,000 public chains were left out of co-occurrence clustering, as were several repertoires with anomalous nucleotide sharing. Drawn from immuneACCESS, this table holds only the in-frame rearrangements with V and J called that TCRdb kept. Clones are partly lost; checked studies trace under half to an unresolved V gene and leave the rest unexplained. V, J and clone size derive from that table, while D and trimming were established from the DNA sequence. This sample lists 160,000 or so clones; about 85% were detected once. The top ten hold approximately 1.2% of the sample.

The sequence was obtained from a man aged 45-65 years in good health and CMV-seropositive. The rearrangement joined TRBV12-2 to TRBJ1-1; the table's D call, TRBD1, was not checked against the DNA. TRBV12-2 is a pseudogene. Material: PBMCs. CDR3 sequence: CASRRTATEAFF. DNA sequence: TGTGCAAGTCGCCGGACAGCGACTGAAGCTTTCTTT.